This T cell receptor beta chain stems from a study of long-term antiretroviral therapy in people with HIV. It was version v3.0 of the immunoSEQ assay that was run at survey level. Data came from immunoSEQ multiplex PCR; TCRdb stores just in-frame clones and leaves some out. In the table there are some 29,000 clones, approximately 78% of which are singletons. The CDR3 covers 15 residues. V trimming: 6 bases; J trimming: 7 bases; junction bases outside the gene matches: 6. The germline gives CDR1 MNHNS, CDR2 SASEGT. J is TRBJ2-1 and V is TRBV6-1, with 13 bases matching TRBD2. Material: unsorted PBMCs, obtained 1.5 years before starting antiretroviral therapy. This receptor was obtained from a man younger than 35 with HIV. CDR3 sequence (DNA): TGTGCCAGCAGGATACTAGCGGGAGGGCCAAATGAGCAGTTCTTC. As protein: CASRILAGGPNEQFF.